The clone carrying this T cell receptor beta chain was recorded at least ten times. The data originate from a study of T cells in Graves' hyperthyroidism and ophthalmopathy. V was clipped by 2 bases and J by 2 bases, with 8 bases between them. Germline V gene lookup returns CDR1 GTSNPN and CDR2 SVGIG (reference sequence). This CDR3 is built from 13 residues. TCR beta CDR3 regions were amplified from RNA transcripts. Using the HTBI primer set, a first-round RT-PCR was run on the TCR CDR3. Using its own MiXCR run on the multiplex PCR reads, TCRdb lists one record per CDR3 protein. Here the sample spans 500,000 to 750,000 distinct CDR3 sequences, around 14% being singletons.

This clonotype originated in a woman aged 30 to 39 with Graves' hyperthyroidism. The chain is built from TRBV30 and TRBJ2-3; no definite D call. The sample consisted of blood. The CDR3 sequence: CAWSRADTDTQYF. The CDR3 bases are TGTGCCTGGAGTAGGGCAGACACAGATACGCAGTATTTT.